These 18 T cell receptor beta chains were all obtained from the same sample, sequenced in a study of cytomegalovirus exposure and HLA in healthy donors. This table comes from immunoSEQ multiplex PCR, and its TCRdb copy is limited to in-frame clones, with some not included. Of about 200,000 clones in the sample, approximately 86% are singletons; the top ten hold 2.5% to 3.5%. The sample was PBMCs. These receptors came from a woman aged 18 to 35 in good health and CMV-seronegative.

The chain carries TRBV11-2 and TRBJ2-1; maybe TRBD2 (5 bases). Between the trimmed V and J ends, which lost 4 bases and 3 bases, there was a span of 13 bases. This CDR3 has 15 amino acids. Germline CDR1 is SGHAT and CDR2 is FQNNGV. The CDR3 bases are TGTGCCAGCAGCTCTCCAAGGGAGCTCTACAATGAGCAGTTCTTC. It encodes CASSSPRELYNEQFF. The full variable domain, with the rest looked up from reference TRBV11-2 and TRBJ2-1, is EAGVAQSPRYKIIEKRQSVAFWCNPISGHATLYWYQQILGQGPKLLIQFQNNGVVDDSQLPKDRFSAERLKGVDSTLKIQPAKLEDSAVYLCASSSPRELYNEQFFGPGTRLTVL.

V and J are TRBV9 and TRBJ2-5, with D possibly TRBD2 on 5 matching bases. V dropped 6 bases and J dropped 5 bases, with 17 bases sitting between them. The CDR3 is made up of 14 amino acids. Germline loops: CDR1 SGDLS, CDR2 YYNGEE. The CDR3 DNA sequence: TGTGCCAGCACCCTAGGAGGAAGTTCTGAGACCCAGTACTTC. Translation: CASTLGGSSETQYF. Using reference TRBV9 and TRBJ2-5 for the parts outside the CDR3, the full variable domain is DSGVTQTPKHLITATGQRVTLRCSPRSGDLSVYWYQQSLDQGLQFLIQYYNGEERAKGNILERFSAQQFPDLHSELNLSSLELGDSALYFCASTLGGSSETQYFGPGTRLLVL.

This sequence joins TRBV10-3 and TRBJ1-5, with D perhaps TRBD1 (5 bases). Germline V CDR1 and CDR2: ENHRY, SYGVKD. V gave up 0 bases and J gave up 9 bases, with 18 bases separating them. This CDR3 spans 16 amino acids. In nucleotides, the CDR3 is TGTGCCATCAGTGAGTCTTCTGGGGGGGGGAATGGGCCCCAGCATTTT. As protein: CAISESSGGGNGPQHF.

The CDR3 loop reads CASSLKGGPGANVLTF. CDR3 nucleotide sequence: TGCGCCAGCAGCTTGAAAGGCGGCCCTGGGGCCAACGTCCTGACTTTC. V is TRBV5-1 and J is TRBJ2-6; no firm D call. The V end was cut by 1 base, the J end by 2 bases, with 10 bases between. Germline CDR1 and CDR2: SGHRS and YFSETQ. CDR3 length: 16 residues.

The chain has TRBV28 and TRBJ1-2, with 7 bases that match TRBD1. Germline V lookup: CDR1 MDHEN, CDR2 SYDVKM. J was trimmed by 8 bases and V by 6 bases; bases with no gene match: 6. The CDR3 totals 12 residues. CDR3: CASRKTGVGYTF. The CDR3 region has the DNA TGTGCCAGCAGGAAAACAGGGGTAGGCTACACCTTC.

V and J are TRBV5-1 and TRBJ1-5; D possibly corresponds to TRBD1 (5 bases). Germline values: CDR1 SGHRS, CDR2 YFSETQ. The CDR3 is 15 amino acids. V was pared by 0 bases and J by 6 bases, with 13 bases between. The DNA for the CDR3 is TGCGCCAGCAGCTTGGAGGCAGGGTCAGGTCAGCCCCAGCATTTT. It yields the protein CASSLEAGSGQPQHF.

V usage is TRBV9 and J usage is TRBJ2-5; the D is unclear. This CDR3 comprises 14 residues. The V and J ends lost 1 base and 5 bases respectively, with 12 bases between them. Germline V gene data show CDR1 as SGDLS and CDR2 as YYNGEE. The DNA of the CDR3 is TGTGCCAGCAGCGTATGGGCCACATCGGAGACCCAGTACTTC. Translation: CASSVWATSETQYF.

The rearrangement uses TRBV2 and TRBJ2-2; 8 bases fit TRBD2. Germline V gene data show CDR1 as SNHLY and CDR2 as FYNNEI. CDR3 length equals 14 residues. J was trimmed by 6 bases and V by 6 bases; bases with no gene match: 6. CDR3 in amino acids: CASSQRESPGELFF. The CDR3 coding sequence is TGTGCCAGCAGCCAGCGGGAGTCTCCCGGGGAGCTGTTTTTT. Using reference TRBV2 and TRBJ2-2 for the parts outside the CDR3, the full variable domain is EPEVTQTPSHQVTQMGQEVILRCVPISNHLYFYWYRQILGQKVEFLVSFYNNEISEKSEIFDDQFSVERPDGSNFTLKIRSTKLEDSAMYFCASSQRESPGELFFGEGSRLTVL.

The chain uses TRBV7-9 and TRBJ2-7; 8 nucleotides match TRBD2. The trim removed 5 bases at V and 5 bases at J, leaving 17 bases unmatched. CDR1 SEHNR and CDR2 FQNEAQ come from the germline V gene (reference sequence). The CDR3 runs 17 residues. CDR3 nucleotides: TGTGCCAGCAGCGCTCAAATTCCGGGACTAGAAGCCCACGAGCAGTACTTC. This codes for CASSAQIPGLEAHEQYF.

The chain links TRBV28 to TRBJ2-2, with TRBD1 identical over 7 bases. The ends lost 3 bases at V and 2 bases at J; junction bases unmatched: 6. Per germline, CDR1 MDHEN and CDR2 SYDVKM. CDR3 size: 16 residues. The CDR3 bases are TGTGCCAGCAGTTTTCAGGACAGGCTTAACACCGGGGAGCTGTTTTTT. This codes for CASSFQDRLNTGELFF.

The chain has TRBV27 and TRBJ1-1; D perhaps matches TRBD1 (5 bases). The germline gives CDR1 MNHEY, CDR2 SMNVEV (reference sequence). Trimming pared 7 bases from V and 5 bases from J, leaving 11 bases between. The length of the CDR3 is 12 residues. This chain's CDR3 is CASTGGGTEAFF. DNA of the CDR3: TGTGCCAGCACGGGGGGAGGGACTGAAGCTTTCTTT.

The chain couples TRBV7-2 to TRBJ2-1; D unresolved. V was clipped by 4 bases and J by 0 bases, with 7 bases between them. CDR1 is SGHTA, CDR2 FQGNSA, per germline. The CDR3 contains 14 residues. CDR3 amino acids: CASSSGSSYNEQFF. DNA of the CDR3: TGTGCCAGCAGCTCTGGTAGCTCCTACAATGAGCAGTTCTTC.

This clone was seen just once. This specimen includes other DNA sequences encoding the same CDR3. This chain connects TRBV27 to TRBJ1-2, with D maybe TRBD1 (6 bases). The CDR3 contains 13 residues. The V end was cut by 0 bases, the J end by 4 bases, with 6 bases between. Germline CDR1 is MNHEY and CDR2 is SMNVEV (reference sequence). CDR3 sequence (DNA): TGTGCCAGCAGTTTATCGACAGGCTATGGCTACACCTTC. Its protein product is CASSLSTGYGYTF.

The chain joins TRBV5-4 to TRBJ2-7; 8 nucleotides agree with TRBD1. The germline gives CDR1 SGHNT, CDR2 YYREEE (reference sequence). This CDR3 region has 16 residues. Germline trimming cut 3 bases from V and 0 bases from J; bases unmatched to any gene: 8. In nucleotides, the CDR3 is TGTGCCAGCAGCTGGTTTGGGACAGGAAGCTCCTACGAGCAGTACTTC. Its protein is CASSWFGTGSSYEQYF. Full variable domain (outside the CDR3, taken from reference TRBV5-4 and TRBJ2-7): ETGVTQSPTHLIKTRGQQVTLRCSSQSGHNTVSWYQQALGQGPQFIFQYYREEENGRGNFPPRFSGLQFPNYSSELNVNALELDDSALYLCASSWFGTGSSYEQYFGPGTRLTVT.

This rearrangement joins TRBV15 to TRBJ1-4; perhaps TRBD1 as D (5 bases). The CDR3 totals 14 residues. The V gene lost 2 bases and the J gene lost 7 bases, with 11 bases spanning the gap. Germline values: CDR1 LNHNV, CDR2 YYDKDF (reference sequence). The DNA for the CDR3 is TGTGCCACCAGCAGAAGCACAGGAAGTGAAAAACTGTTTTTT. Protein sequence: CATSRSTGSEKLFF.

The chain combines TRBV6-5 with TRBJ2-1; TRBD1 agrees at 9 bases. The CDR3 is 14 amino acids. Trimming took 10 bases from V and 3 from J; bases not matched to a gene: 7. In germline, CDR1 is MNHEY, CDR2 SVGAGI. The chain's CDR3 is CATVRDRDYNEQFF. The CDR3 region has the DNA TGTGCCACCGTCAGGGACAGGGACTACAATGAGCAGTTCTTC.

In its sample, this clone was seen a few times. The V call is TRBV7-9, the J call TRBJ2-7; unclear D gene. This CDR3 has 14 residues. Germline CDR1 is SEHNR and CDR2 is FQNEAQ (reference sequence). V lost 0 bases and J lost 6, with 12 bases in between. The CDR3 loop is CASSLATLEAEQYF. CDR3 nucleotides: TGTGCCAGCAGCTTAGCGACCCTAGAGGCCGAGCAGTACTTC.

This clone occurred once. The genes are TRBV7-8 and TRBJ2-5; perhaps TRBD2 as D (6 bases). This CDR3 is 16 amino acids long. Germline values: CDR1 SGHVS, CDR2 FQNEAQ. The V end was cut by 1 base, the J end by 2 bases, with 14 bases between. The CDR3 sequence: CASSLGPGGVQETQYF. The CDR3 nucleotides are TGTGCCAGCAGCTTAGGGCCCGGGGGAGTACAAGAGACCCAGTACTTC.